A selection of T cell receptor beta chains follows, all from one sample in a study of T cell repertoires in cytomegalovirus infection. TCRdb called the reads again in MiXCR, with one record for every CDR3 protein. The table includes 160,000 or so distinct CDR3 sequences, about 22% detected once. These receptors lack a known antigen. The sample consisted of CD8+ T cells from cultured PBMCs, taken from culture after CMV antigen stimulation. These receptors were taken from a human donor in good health (CMV status not recorded). Some clones in this sample may be carry-over from other donors' samples. Both conserved end residues are part of each CDR3. A D gene is named only where the DNA matches it firmly. Expanded clones are given a class, and other clones once, few, many or no size at all.

>13|TRBJ2-7|NA|NA|TRBV12-3/TRBV12-4
CASSLSVAYEQYF
TGTGCCAGCAGTCTTTCGGTAGCCTACGAGCAGTACTTC
>18|TRBJ2-3|NA|NA|TRBV6-1
CASSETPFDRLLLDTQYF
TGTGCCAGCAGTGAAACCCCTTTTGACAGGCTTCTTTTGGATACGCAGTATTTT
>15|TRBJ1-1|NA|NA|TRBV7-9
CASSFLTQLNTEAFF
TGTGCCAGCAGCTTCTTGACCCAATTGAACACTGAAGCTTTCTTT
>15|TRBJ2-7|NA|NA|TRBV7-9
CASSRPTGRQDEQYF
TGTGCCAGCAGCCGACCTACAGGGAGACAAGACGAGCAGTACTTC
>15|TRBJ1-1|TRBD1|few|TRBV4-1
CASSQATGILTEAFF
TGCGCCAGCAGCCAAGCGACAGGGATTTTAACTGAAGCTTTCTTT
>16|TRBJ2-2|NA|NA|TRBV12-3/TRBV12-4
CASSFSRTTNTGELFF
TGTGCCAGCAGTTTTTCCAGGACGACGAACACCGGGGAGCTGTTTTTT
>14|TRBJ1-4|TRBD1|NA|TRBV6-6
CASYEPGQREKLFF
TGTGCCAGCTACGAACCGGGACAGCGTGAAAAACTGTTTTTT
>16|TRBJ1-1|TRBD1|few|TRBV7-9
CASSFDRVLRGTEAFF
TGTGCCAGCAGCTTCGACAGGGTTTTAAGGGGCACTGAAGCTTTCTTT
>10|TRBJ2-1|NA|NA|TRBV7-6
CASSSILKIF
TGTGCCAGCAGCTCCATACTCAAGATCTTC
>15|TRBJ1-5|NA|NA|TRBV6-1
CASSAAGLQGQPQHF
TGTGCCAGCAGTGCCGCGGGACTCCAGGGTCAGCCCCAGCATTTT
>11|TRBJ1-1|NA|NA|TRBV12-5
CASETDTEAFF
TGTGCTAGTGAGACAGACACTGAAGCTTTCTTT
>16|TRBJ2-7|TRBD1|NA|TRBV7-9
CASSLVTGTDDYEQYF
TGTGCCAGCAGCTTAGTAACCGGGACAGATGACTACGAGCAGTACTTC
>12|TRBJ2-7|NA|NA|TRBV7-9
CASSSPGQEQYF
TGTGCCAGCAGCTCGCCCGGACAGGAGCAGTACTTC